Presented here are 18 T cell receptor beta chains from one specimen sequenced in a study of blood T cell repertoires in COVID-19 (dated by TCRdb to 2018 to 2021). The library was obtained by the immunoSEQ multiplex PCR assay. TCRdb limited this immuneACCESS table to in-frame rearrangements with V and J called. A share of clones is missing; checked studies link under half to unresolved V genes, and the rest is unexplained. The sample table lists some 31,000 clones, roughly 86% of them with a count of one. The top ten constitute approximately 14% of the sample. The sequenced sample consisted of peripheral blood. The receptors originated from a human donor with active COVID-19. The donor label of this sample is uncertain.

On this clone: One junction end disagrees with the germline gene, perhaps due to a read error. V is TRBV5-8 and J is TRBJ2-7, with 11 bases that match TRBD1. CDR1 is SGHTS and CDR2 is YDEGEE in the germline V gene. The CDR3 is made up of 14 amino acids. CDR3 in amino acids: CASSHGDRGWLPNF. Here the CDR3 DNA reads TGTGCCAGCAGCCATGGGGACAGGGGGTGGCTTCCGAACTTC.

The rearrangement links TRBV7-2 to TRBJ2-5; 7 bases line up with TRBD1. Trimming cost V 1 base and J 5 bases; bases outside gene matches: 7. Germline values: CDR1 SGHTA, CDR2 FQGNSA. CDR3 length: 15 residues. CDR3 sequence reads: CASSLVSTGRETQYF. CDR3 sequence (DNA): TGTGCCAGCAGCTTAGTGTCGACAGGGCGGGAGACCCAGTACTTC.

The chain carries TRBV5-6 and TRBJ2-5; 9 nucleotides match TRBD1. CDR1 and CDR2 (germline): SGHDT, YYEEEE. This CDR3 contains 16 residues. V lost 2 bases, J lost 5 bases, and 10 bases stayed unmatched. The DNA for the CDR3 is TGTGCCAGCAGCTTCGTTGACAGGGGGGCTCAGGAGACCCAGTACTTC. This gives the protein CASSFVDRGAQETQYF.

V usage is TRBV7-2 and J usage is TRBJ2-3; 7 bases line up with TRBD1. Trimming at V came to 0 bases and at J to 0 bases, leaving 3 bases not matched to a gene. This CDR3 is 16 amino acids long. CDR1 is SGHTA and CDR2 is FQGNSA in the germline V gene. DNA of the CDR3: TGTGCCAGCAGCTTAGCCGGGACAGCTAGCACAGATACGCAGTATTTT. Translated: CASSLAGTASTDTQYF.

The CDR3 is CASSSGLAGGQETQYF. CDR3 bases: TGTGCCAGCAGCTCGGGACTAGCGGGGGGCCAAGAGACCCAGTACTTC. V is TRBV11-2 and J is TRBJ2-5, with 15 bases aligning to TRBD2. Per germline, CDR1 SGHAT and CDR2 FQNNGV. This CDR3 has 16 residues. V lost 4 bases to trimming and J lost 1 base; unmatched junction nucleotides: 1.

The gene calls are TRBV9 and TRBJ1-5; D might be TRBD1 (6 bases). The germline gives CDR1 SGDLS, CDR2 YYNGEE. The CDR3 spans 15 residues. V lost 0 bases and J 7 bases, leaving 14 bases between the germline ends. The CDR3 is CASSVDGGRNQPQHF. Written as DNA, the CDR3 is TGTGCCAGCAGCGTAGATGGGGGCAGAAACCAGCCCCAGCATTTT.

The V gene is TRBV18, the J gene TRBJ1-1; 7 positions agree with TRBD1. The CDR3 contains 16 residues. Trimming removed 2 bases from V and 1 base from J; junction bases left unmatched: 7. CDR1 is KGHSH, CDR2 LQKENI, per germline. The CDR3 here is CASSPSTGMGNTEAFF. The CDR3, as DNA: TGTGCCAGCTCACCATCGACAGGGATGGGGAACACTGAAGCTTTCTTT.

This chain links TRBV2 with TRBJ1-2, with D tentatively TRBD1 (5 bases). V lost 8 bases, J lost 4 bases, and 17 bases lay in between. From germline, CDR1 is SNHLY and CDR2 FYNNEI. CDR3 length: 14 amino acids. In DNA form, the CDR3 reads TGTGCCAGCGTCTGGAACCAGGGTAGCTATGGCTACACCTTC. Encoded protein: CASVWNQGSYGYTF.

This sequence joins TRBV2 and TRBJ2-6; 7 bases are a match to TRBD1. This CDR3 spans 12 amino acids. CDR1 and CDR2 from the germline V gene are SNHLY and FYNNEI. After removal of 10 bases from V and 10 bases from J, the junction contained 7 bases not matched to a gene. CDR3 nucleotide sequence: TGTGCCACAGGGACAGATTCTAACGTCCTGACTTTC. It specifies CATGTDSNVLTF.

The chain joins TRBV3-1 (or the pseudogene TRBV3-2) to TRBJ2-7; perhaps TRBD2 as D (5 bases). V lost 3 bases, J lost 0 bases, and 15 bases lay in between. The CDR3 length is 16 residues. CDR1 LGHDT and CDR2 YNNKEL come from the germline V gene (reference sequence). The CDR3 DNA follows: TGTGCCAGCAGCCAGTCACTAGACCAGAGCTCCTACGAGCAGTACTTC. This gives the protein CASSQSLDQSSYEQYF.

J is TRBJ2-3 and V is TRBV29-1, with 9 bases aligning to TRBD2. This CDR3 has 17 amino acids. The trim removed 2 bases at V and 0 bases at J, leaving 9 bases unmatched. Germline assignment: CDR1 SQVTM and CDR2 ANQGSEA. The CDR3, as DNA: TGCAGCGTTGAATTAGCGGGGGCCCGAGGTAGCACAGATACGCAGTATTTT. Amino acids: CSVELAGARGSTDTQYF.

The rearrangement joins TRBV3-1 (or the pseudogene TRBV3-2) to TRBJ2-7, with TRBD1 identical over 7 bases. The CDR3 runs 14 residues. The J segment lost 7 bases and the V segment lost 4 bases, leaving 10 bases of the junction unmatched. Germline CDR1 reads LGHDT; CDR2 reads YNNKEL (reference sequence). CDR3: CASSRASGQAEQYF. Written as DNA, the CDR3 is TGTGCCAGCAGCCGCGCTTCTGGACAGGCAGAGCAGTACTTC.

The genes are TRBV6-1 and TRBJ1-1; D might be TRBD1 (6 bases). Germline V gives CDR1 MNHNS, CDR2 SASEGT. Trimming removed 1 base from V and 8 bases from J, with 17 bases in between. The CDR3 is 15 residues long. Written as DNA, the CDR3 is TGTGCCAGCAGTGAAGAGGGTCGGGGGGCAGAGGAAGCTTTCTTT. Amino acid sequence: CASSEEGRGAEEAFF.

The V and J genes are TRBV3-1 (or the pseudogene TRBV3-2) and TRBJ1-2; TRBD1 matches at 8 bases. V was pared by 4 bases and J by 8 bases, with 3 bases of the junction left unmatched. Per the germline V gene, CDR1 is LGHDT and CDR2 is YNNKEL (reference sequence). The CDR3 covers 12 residues. The CDR3: CASSPGQGGYTF. The CDR3 DNA is TGTGCCAGCAGCCCTGGACAGGGAGGCTACACCTTC.

This sequence joins TRBV19 and TRBJ2-4; 11 nucleotides align to TRBD2. This CDR3 region has 14 residues. With V trimmed by 1 base and J by 11 bases, 4 bases remained unmatched. Germline assignment: CDR1 LNHDA and CDR2 SQIVND (reference sequence). This chain's CDR3 is CASSIAASGGFQYF. DNA of the CDR3: TGTGCCAGTAGTATAGCTGCTAGCGGGGGGTTTCAGTACTTC.

The chain links TRBV5-6 to TRBJ1-5; tentatively, D is TRBD1 (6 bases). V was trimmed by 4 bases and J by 1 base, leaving 12 bases between them. The CDR3 sequence is 15 residues long. Germline V gene data show CDR1 as SGHDT and CDR2 as YYEEEE. CDR3 region: CASSVRTVSNQPQHF. DNA of the CDR3: TGTGCCAGCAGCGTCAGGACAGTAAGCAATCAGCCCCAGCATTTT. The full variable domain, its missing parts supplied by reference TRBV5-6 and TRBJ1-5, is DAGVTQSPTHLIKTRGQQVTLRCSPKSGHDTVSWYQQALGQGPQFIFQYYEEEERQRGNFPDRFSGHQFPNYSSELNVNALLLGDSALYLCASSVRTVSNQPQHFGDGTRLSIL.

The chain has TRBV19 and TRBJ1-3, with 8 bases lining up with TRBD1. CDR1 is LNHDA and CDR2 is SQIVND in the germline V gene (reference sequence). The CDR3 has 16 residues. V trimming: 3 bases; J trimming: 3 bases; junction bases outside the gene matches: 7. The CDR3 nucleotides read TGTGCCAGTAGTATCGCAGGGGGCAGTGGTGGAAACACCATATATTTT. This sequence encodes CASSIAGGSGGNTIYF.

The rearrangement uses TRBV6-5 and TRBJ1-2, with TRBD1 matching over 9 bases. Germline lookup yields CDR1 MNHEY and CDR2 SVGAGI. J lost 2 bases, V lost 6 bases, and 4 bases had no gene match. The CDR3 length is 14 residues. The CDR3 reads CASRRGQGNYGYTF. In nucleotides, the CDR3 is TGTGCCAGCAGACGCGGACAGGGGAACTATGGCTACACCTTC.